The clone carrying this T cell receptor (beta chain) was counted a single time. Its antigen is unknown. Indicated time point: baseline pretreatment blood. The treatment here: 15 Gy SBRT to primary tumor, nephrectomy 4 weeks later. This renal cell carcinoma was of the clear cell type. The sample is drawn from a study of radiation and T cells in renal cell carcinoma. Study-wide background: Nephrectomy followed 15 Gy stereotactic body radiation by 4 weeks.

The protocol was immunoSEQ multiplex PCR, while the TCRdb copy is restricted to in-frame clones and leaves out a portion. The data show about 140,000 clones, roughly 83% seen once. The CDR3 spans 15 residues. Germline trimming cut 3 bases from V and 4 bases from J; bases unmatched to any gene: 2. Germline loops: CDR1 SGHTA, CDR2 FQGNSA. Findings and caveats of the study: No pretreatment tumor biopsies were available for baseline clonotypes. From baseline, blood top tumor clonotypes peaked at 2 weeks post-radiation.

This chain connects TRBV7-2 to TRBJ2-5, with 13 bases fitting TRBD2. This receptor was taken from a woman in her fifties or sixties with renal cell carcinoma. The sample in question was blood, obtained from a patient whose treatment included radiotherapy and nephrectomy. The CDR3 reads CASSFGLAGAETQYF. DNA for the CDR3: TGTGCCAGCAGCTTCGGACTAGCGGGAGCAGAGACCCAGTACTTC.